Presented here are 9 T cell receptor beta chains from one specimen sequenced in a study of shared clonotypes between healthy human individuals (dated by TCRdb to 2020 to 2021). Libraries were constructed by the immunoSEQ multiplex PCR assay. TCRdb took this table from immuneACCESS and kept in-frame rearrangements with V and J called. Such tables lack part of the clones; where checked against another copy, unresolved V genes explain under half of the gap, and the rest is unexplained. Present in this sample are about 1 million clones, around 76% of which were seen just once. The ten largest make up roughly 1.4% of the sample. Sequenced: memory CD4+ T cells sorted from blood. The cell subset or site label of this sample denotes: CD45RA-negative fraction. The receptors were gathered from a man aged 18-30 years in good health.

For this clone: Possible read error: a much larger clone is one base away. The chain employs TRBV13 and TRBJ1-2; no firm D call. The germline V gene encodes CDR1 PRHDT and CDR2 FYEKMQ (reference sequence). The CDR3 spans 15 residues. The CDR3 DNA follows: TGTGCCGGCAGACGTTCTGGTGGAGACAACTATGGCTACACCTTC. Its translation: CAGRRSGGDNYGYTF.

V is TRBV11-2 and J is TRBJ2-5, with D perhaps matching TRBD2 (5 bases). Deletions cut 5 bases from V and 2 bases from J, with 15 bases between. This CDR3 region has 15 residues. Germline CDR1 SGHAT, CDR2 FQNNGV. CDR3 DNA: TGTGCCAGCAGCCTCTCCGGACGGACTCAAGAGACCCAGTACTTC. Translation: CASSLSGRTQETQYF.

Concerning this clone itself: Other DNA sequences in this specimen translate into the identical CDR3. The chain combines TRBV18 with TRBJ1-2; 7 bases line up with TRBD1. The junction had 2 bases not matched to a gene; V was cut back by 4 bases and J by 3 bases. This CDR3 has 13 residues. Germline V gene lookup returns CDR1 KGHSH and CDR2 LQKENI. The CDR3 sequence: CASSRQGDYGYTF. CDR3 DNA sequence: TGTGCCAGCTCACGCCAGGGGGACTATGGCTACACCTTC.

The chain couples TRBV7-2 to TRBJ1-2; 8 bases fit TRBD1. Trimming cost V 4 bases and J 2 bases; bases outside gene matches: 9. This CDR3 comprises 16 residues. The germline V gene encodes CDR1 SGHTA and CDR2 FQGNSA. The CDR3 loop reads CASSSQGQGGNYGYTF. The CDR3 nucleotides read TGTGCCAGCAGCTCACAAGGACAGGGCGGAAACTATGGCTACACCTTC.

The rearrangement joins TRBV4-1 to TRBJ2-7, with TRBD2 matching 8 bases. J lost 3 bases, V lost 0 bases, and 13 bases had no gene match. CDR1 is MGHRA, CDR2 YSYEKL, per germline. The CDR3 loop spans 18 amino acids. The CDR3 nucleotides are TGCGCCAGCAGCCAAGAAAGTATCGCGGGGGGCCGTTTCTACGAGCAGTACTTC. Translated, it gives CASSQESIAGGRFYEQYF.

The chain is built from TRBV11-2 and TRBJ2-1, with TRBD1 as a possible D gene (5 bases). V lost 0 bases to trimming and J lost 2 bases, with 8 bases between them. Germline CDR1 reads SGHAT; CDR2 reads FQNNGV. CDR3 length: 15 residues. CDR3 coding DNA: TGTGCCAGCAGCTTAGAGCAGGGTACCTACAATGAGCAGTTCTTC. Protein sequence: CASSLEQGTYNEQFF.

The rearrangement links TRBV6-5 to TRBJ1-1, with 8 bases matching TRBD1. Trimming removed 2 bases from V and 5 bases from J; junction bases left unmatched: 7. Germline V gene lookup returns CDR1 MNHEY and CDR2 SVGAGI. This CDR3 has 15 residues. For the CDR3, the DNA is TGTGCCAGCAGTTACCCAGGACAGGGAGGTACTGAAGCTTTCTTT. Amino acids: CASSYPGQGGTEAFF.

In its sample, this clone was seen once. The chain recombines TRBV29-1 with TRBJ2-3; perhaps D is TRBD1 or TRBD2 (5 bases each). The CDR3 loop spans 14 amino acids. Germline V CDR1 and CDR2: SQVTM, ANQGSEA. V was clipped by 3 bases and J by 3 bases, with 13 bases between them. CDR3 loop: CSVDTGGGTDTQYF. The CDR3 DNA is TGCAGCGTTGATACAGGTGGCGGGACAGATACGCAGTATTTT.

This chain joins TRBV6-1 and TRBJ2-5; D possibly matches TRBD1 or TRBD2 (5 bases each). The CDR3 covers 15 residues. Trimming shortened V by 4 bases and J by 7 bases, and 19 bases separated the two germline ends. Germline V gives CDR1 MNHNS, CDR2 SASEGT. CDR3 sequence reads: CASSGAGALGRTQYF. CDR3 DNA: TGTGCCAGCAGTGGAGCCGGGGCCCTGGGTCGGACCCAGTACTTC.